Shown below are 12 T cell receptor beta chains from a single sample sequenced in a study of metastatic and nonmetastatic thyroid tumors. Thyroid surgery was performed in patients who had received no treatment beforehand. TCRdb ran MiXCR on the PCR reads. The data contain fewer than 7,000 clones, around 19% of them singletons. Sequenced sample: adjacent normal tissue. The receptor source for this set is a female donor with papillary thyroid cancer or a benign thyroid nodule (not recorded which). Some clones in this sample may be carry-over from other donors' samples.

The J gene is TRBJ2-3, the V gene TRBV12-3 or TRBV12-4; 9 bases map to TRBD2. The trim removed 3 bases at V and 2 bases at J, leaving 15 bases unmatched. The CDR3 covers 19 residues. This chain's CDR3 is CASSFVFSGRMGVTDTQYF. The CDR3 DNA follows: TGTGCCAGCAGTTTCGTCTTTAGCGGGAGAATGGGTGTCACAGATACGCAGTATTTT.

This clone is judged medium-sized. The genes are TRBV28 and TRBJ2-6; the D gene could be TRBD1 or TRBD2 (5 bases each). The V gene's germline CDR1 is MDHEN and CDR2 SYDVKM. The CDR3 spans 17 residues. Trimming left V 5 bases short and J 4 bases short, with 18 bases between. The CDR3 DNA sequence: TGTGCCAGCAGTCCCTCGTATGGGGGTCTCGGGGCCAACGTCCTGACTTTC. Translated: CASSPSYGGLGANVLTF.

This clone came up a few times. The chain joins TRBV2 to TRBJ2-2; D is undetermined. Germline CDR1 and CDR2: SNHLY and FYNNEI. V lost 5 bases and J 1 base, leaving 2 bases between the germline ends. This CDR3 is 12 amino acids long. CDR3 bases: TGTGCCAGCAGTAGGAACACCGGGGAGCTGTTTTTT. Amino acids: CASSRNTGELFF.

The chain recombines TRBV6-1 with TRBJ1-2; D remains ambiguous. Trimming removed 2 bases from V and 8 bases from J, with 12 bases in between. Germline-derived CDR1 and CDR2 are MNHNS and SASEGT. CDR3 length equals 13 residues. In DNA, the CDR3 is TGTGCCAGCAGTGAACCAGGCGAAGAAGGCTACACCTTC. It specifies CASSEPGEEGYTF.

By frequency in the sample, this clone is large (0.1 to 1%). The chain recombines TRBV6-1 with TRBJ2-7, with 8 bases that match TRBD1. The ends lost 8 bases at V and 1 base at J; junction bases unmatched: 4. The length of the CDR3 is 13 residues. In germline, CDR1 is MNHNS, CDR2 SASEGT. This chain's CDR3 is CASLGQGSYEQYF. DNA for the CDR3: TGTGCCAGCTTAGGACAGGGATCCTACGAGCAGTACTTC.

This clone was recorded many times. The chain carries TRBV7-2 and TRBJ2-6; 8 nucleotides agree with TRBD2. The V gene end was trimmed by 1 base and the J gene end by 3 bases; junction bases not matched to a gene: 17. The germline CDR1 and CDR2 sequences are SGHTA and FQGNSA. CDR3 size: 21 residues. CDR3 nucleotides: TGTGCCAGCAGCTTAGGTATTACTGCGCTCAAGCGGGAGAGTGGGGCCAACGTCCTGACTTTC. It encodes CASSLGITALKRESGANVLTF. Supplemented by reference TRBV7-2 and TRBJ2-6, the full variable domain reads GAGVSQSPSNKVTEKGKDVELRCDPISGHTALYWYRQSLGQGLEFLIYFQGNSAPDKSGLPSDRFSAERTGGSVSTLTIQRTQQEDSAVYLCASSLGITALKRESGANVLTFGAGSRLTVL.

Sample share makes this clone medium-sized (0.01 to 0.1%). The genes are TRBV20-1 and TRBJ1-5; D ambiguous. The CDR3 length is 14 residues. Trimming removed 5 bases at V and 0 bases at J, with 11 bases between. CDR1 is DFQATT, CDR2 SNEGSKA, per germline (reference sequence). The CDR3 reads CSADGRSSNQPQHF. In nucleotides, the CDR3 is TGCAGTGCTGACGGACGGAGTAGCAATCAGCCCCAGCATTTT.

The chain links TRBV7-2 to TRBJ2-2; D possibly corresponds to TRBD2 (6 bases). The CDR3 covers 15 residues. Looked up from germline, CDR1 is SGHTA and CDR2 is FQGNSA. V lost 6 bases, J lost 7 bases, and 18 bases lay in between. CDR3 nucleotide sequence: TGTGCCAGCAGTCCTGTGGGCGGGGTTAACGGGGAGCTGTTTTTT. Protein: CASSPVGGVNGELFF.

This clone has only a few counts. The chain couples TRBV12-3 or TRBV12-4 to TRBJ1-3; D is perhaps TRBD1 (5 bases). This CDR3 region has 13 residues. V shed 8 bases and J shed 0 bases, with 8 bases lying between them. CDR3 protein: CASQGNSGNTIYF. The CDR3 DNA sequence: TGTGCCAGCCAGGGTAACTCTGGAAACACCATATATTTT.

This clone is judged large. The rearrangement links TRBV19 to TRBJ2-7; D perhaps matches TRBD1 (5 bases). With 4 bases removed from V and 0 bases from J, the gap between germline ends came to 13 bases. The CDR3 consists of 15 residues. Germline V gene sequence: CDR1 LNHDA, CDR2 SQIVND (reference sequence). CDR3 in DNA: TGTGCCAGTAGTACCAAGGGGTACCGCTCCTACGAGCAGTACTTC. This encodes CASSTKGYRSYEQYF.

This clone is classed as medium-sized. The genes are TRBV6-6 and TRBJ1-1; D unclear. The germline gives CDR1 MNHNY, CDR2 SVGAGI (reference sequence). This CDR3 comprises 18 residues. V lost 2 bases and J lost 3, with 22 bases in between. CDR3 amino acids: CASSYLRSRQLMDTEAFF. Written as DNA, the CDR3 is TGTGCCAGCAGTTACCTAAGGTCCCGTCAGCTCATGGACACTGAAGCTTTCTTT.

This clone was found once. The rearrangement joins TRBV7-2 to TRBJ1-2; 8 bases align to TRBD1. The length of the CDR3 is 13 residues. Looked up from germline, CDR1 is SGHTA and CDR2 is FQGNSA. V shed 5 bases and J 8 bases; nucleotides not matched to a gene: 7. DNA of the CDR3: TGTGCCAGCAGCCACCGACAGGGGACGGGCTACACCTTC. Its protein is CASSHRQGTGYTF.